This TCR beta chain is from a study of OX40 agonist ivuxolimab in advanced cancers. Study-wide context: Ivuxolimab, which targeted the costimulatory receptor OX40 (CD134), was an agonistic, fully human IgG2 monoclonal antibody. Intravenous ivuxolimab was administered to patients every 2 weeks at six dose levels: 0.01, 0.1, 0.3, 1.5, 3 and 10 mg/kg. Of the approximately 54 dose-escalation patients, hepatocellular carcinoma was present in 19, melanoma in roughly 15, renal cell carcinoma in 9 and head and neck cancer in 9. In the dose-escalation cohort, 82.7% of patients were male, and the mean age was 60 years with a range of roughly 23 to 79. Patients were allowed to have had prior anti-PD-1, anti-PD-L1 or anti-CTLA-4 therapy, and 40% of the dose-escalation patients had previously received checkpoint inhibitors. Partial responses occurred in three dose-escalation patients: two with cutaneous melanoma and one with hepatocellular carcinoma. The purpose of peripheral TCRbeta sequencing was to test whether ivuxolimab changed TCR sequence diversity and led to clonal T-cell expansion. The paper covers the monotherapy dose-escalation part of the phase I ivuxolimab trial, which included N ≈ 50 patients. The paper's findings and limits, for the study overall: Low levels of normalized T-cell clonal expansion were also seen in some patients who did not respond. At doses of 0.1 to 3.0 mg/kg, clonal expansion of both CD4+ and CD8+ blood T cells was observed from baseline to week 6. In the 0.1-3.0 mg/kg groups, partial responders were among the patients with the lowest normalized peripheral clonal expansion, particularly in CD8+ T cells. Which antigens the clonally expanded peripheral T cells were specific for was not determined. After ivuxolimab, more expanded clones were found on average in CD8+ T cells than in CD4+ T cells.

The trial excluded patients who had a history of autoimmune disease or who were on systemic immunosuppression. Peripheral blood for TCR sequencing was collected from all dose cohorts at baseline, on cycle 4 day 1, and on cycle 7 day 1. The samples were taken from a phase I, first-in-human, multicenter, open-label dose-escalation trial of ivuxolimab. Adults with locally advanced or metastatic melanoma, renal cell, hepatocellular, or head and neck squamous cell carcinoma were enrolled in the trial. Before TCR sequencing, CD4+ and CD8+ T cells were separately sorted from peripheral blood. CDR1 and CDR2 are drawn from the germline V gene: SGHTA, FQGNSA. The V and J ends are trimmed by 1 base and 1 base, leaving 10 bases between them. Counted from cysteine to phenylalanine, this CDR3 has 15 amino acids. Left in the record is the CDR3 DNA by itself, 45 bases read in frame from the first base. Genomic DNA was extracted from sorted cells for sequencing of the TCRbeta CDR3 region. The immunoSEQ Assay was used to sequence the TCRbeta CDR3 regions. This is the immuneACCESS table as TCRdb keeps it, with only in-frame sequences that have V and J called. A part of the clones is gone; compared with another copy, unresolved V genes explain less than half, and the rest is unexplained. For this sample there are tens of thousands of clones; about 86% appear just once. Jointly, the top ten make up around 2.1% of the sample.

A note on this clone: Its antigen target is currently unknown. No much larger clone exists at a distance of one base, and base qualities are not known.

The chain was built from TRBV7-2 and TRBJ1-1; confidence is insufficient to name the D gene. The material was CD4+ or CD8+ T cells sorted from blood, obtained in a trial of the OX40 agonist ivuxolimab. This clonotype originated in an adult with an advanced solid tumor such as melanoma, head and neck, liver or kidney cancer. The nucleotide sequence reads TGTGCCAGCAGCTTAGACGGGAAGAGGAACACTGAAGCTTTCTTT. The translation is CASSLDGKRNTEAFF.